The 8 T cell receptor beta chains given below trace back to one sample, sequenced in a study of CD8 T cells in Susac syndrome (dated by TCRdb to between 2018 and 2021). The library was built by means of the immunoSEQ multiplex PCR assay. RNA was extracted using the RNeasy kit, and roughly 0.45 to 1 microgram was reverse transcribed with random hexamers. Through fastp at Q25 and MiXCR, TCRdb rebuilt clones from the public reads, retaining in-frame beta chains. Each entry merges the rows of one CDR3 protein and shows their most common DNA and genes. A total of 120,000 or so distinct CDR3 sequences appear in this sample, approximately 94% of them only once. The leading ten clones occupy 0.095% to 0.1% of the sample. The sample consisted of CD4+ T cells from PBMCs. The receptor set was obtained from a human donor in good health.

This clonotype was seen a single time. The chain combines TRBV6-5 with TRBJ1-1; 10 bases map to TRBD1. Per the germline V gene, CDR1 is MNHEY and CDR2 is SVGAGI. The trim removed 2 bases at V and 5 bases at J, leaving 5 bases unmatched. CDR3 length: 15 amino acids. Written as DNA, the CDR3 is TGTGCCAGCAGTTACCACGGGACAGGGGATACTGAAGCTTTCTTT. Translated: CASSYHGTGDTEAFF.

In this sample, this clonotype turned up once. The chain couples TRBV20-1 to TRBJ2-7; D not resolved. The germline CDR1 and CDR2 sequences are DFQATT and SNEGSKA (reference sequence). The CDR3 covers 8 residues. CDR3 in amino acids: CSLYEQYF. The CDR3 DNA is TGCAGCCTCTACGAGCAGTACTTC.

This clonotype was picked up a small number of times. The chain couples TRBV3-1 to TRBJ1-1, with 10 bases identical to TRBD1. Germline loops: CDR1 LGHDT, CDR2 YNNKEL (reference sequence). Losses at the gene ends were 6 bases for V and 4 bases for J; bases not matched to a gene: 2. This CDR3 is built from 13 residues. CDR3 sequence reads: CASSRTGGTEAFF. The CDR3 DNA follows: TGTGCCAGCAGTCGGACAGGGGGCACTGAAGCTTTCTTT.

The chain uses TRBV9 and TRBJ2-1; D is undetermined. The CDR3 length is 13 residues. Trimming stripped 1 base from V and 7 bases from J, with 9 bases between. CDR1 SGDLS and CDR2 YYNGEE come from the germline V gene. The CDR3 nucleotides are TGTGCCAGCAGCGTAAGTGGCACGAATGAGCAGTTCTTC. The encoded protein is CASSVSGTNEQFF.

The chain links TRBV5-1 to TRBJ1-5; D call uncertain. Germline V gene lookup returns CDR1 SGHRS and CDR2 YFSETQ. This CDR3 has 15 residues. V lost 4 bases to trimming and J lost 2 bases, with 13 bases between them. The CDR3 here is CASSVQGLGNQPQHF. CDR3 nucleotides: TGCGCCAGCAGCGTGCAAGGTTTAGGCAATCAGCCCCAGCATTTT.

V gene TRBV12-3 or TRBV12-4 combines with J gene TRBJ2-7, with TRBD1 identical over 7 bases. The ends lost 5 bases at V and 2 bases at J; junction bases unmatched: 6. The CDR3 has 14 residues. The CDR3 sequence: CASSHTGVPYEQYF. CDR3 coding DNA: TGTGCCAGCAGTCACACAGGGGTCCCCTACGAGCAGTACTTC.

V and J are TRBV6-5 and TRBJ1-1; D gene uncertain. V lost 0 bases and J lost 0, with 8 bases in between. CDR1 is MNHEY and CDR2 is SVGAGI in the germline V gene. The CDR3 sequence is 15 residues long. As DNA, the CDR3 is TGTGCCAGCAGTTACTCTTACGAGATGAACACTGAAGCTTTCTTT. This encodes CASSYSYEMNTEAFF.

This chain connects TRBV6-2 or TRBV6-3 to TRBJ1-5; 11 nucleotides line up with TRBD1. Per germline, CDR1 MNHEY and CDR2 SVGEGT. There are 16 residues in the CDR3. V lost 2 bases, J lost 5 bases, and 5 bases stayed unmatched. DNA for the CDR3: TGTGCCAGCAGTTACACAGGACAGGGGGCGGATCAGCCCCAGCATTTT. Its translation is CASSYTGQGADQPQHF.